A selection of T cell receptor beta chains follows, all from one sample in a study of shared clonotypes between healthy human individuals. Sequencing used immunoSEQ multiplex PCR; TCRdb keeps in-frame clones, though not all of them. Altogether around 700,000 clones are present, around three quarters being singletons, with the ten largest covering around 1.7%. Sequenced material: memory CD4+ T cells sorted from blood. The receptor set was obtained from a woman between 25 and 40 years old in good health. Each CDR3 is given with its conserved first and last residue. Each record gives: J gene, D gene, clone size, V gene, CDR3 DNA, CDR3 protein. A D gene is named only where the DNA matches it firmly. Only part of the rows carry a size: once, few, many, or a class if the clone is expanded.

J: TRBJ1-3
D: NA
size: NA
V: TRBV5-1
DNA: TGCGCCAGCAGCTTGGAACCGGGCTCTGGAAACACCATATATTTT
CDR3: CASSLEPGSGNTIYF

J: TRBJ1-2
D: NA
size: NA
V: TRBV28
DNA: TGTGCCAGCAGTCAATCCCTGGGCTACACCTTC
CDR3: CASSQSLGYTF

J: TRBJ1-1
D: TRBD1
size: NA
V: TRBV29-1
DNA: TGCAGCTGGGCGTTGACAGGGGAGGCTTTCTTT
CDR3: CSWALTGEAFF

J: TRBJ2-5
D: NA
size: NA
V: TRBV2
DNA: TGTGCCAGCAGTGAAGCGCCGACAGTACAAGAGACCCAGTACTTC
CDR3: CASSEAPTVQETQYF

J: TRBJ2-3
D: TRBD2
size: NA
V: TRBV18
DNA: TGTGCCAGCTCAAAAGTAACTAGCGGCACAGATACGCAGTATTTT
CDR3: CASSKVTSGTDTQYF

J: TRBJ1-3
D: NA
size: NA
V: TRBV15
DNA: TGTGCCACCAGCAGGCTGGACACCTCCTCTGGAAACACCATATATTTT
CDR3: CATSRLDTSSGNTIYF

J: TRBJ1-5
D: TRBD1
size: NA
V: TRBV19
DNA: TGTGCCAGTAGCCAACAGGGGAGGGGCAATCAGCCCCAGCATTTT
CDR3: CASSQQGRGNQPQHF

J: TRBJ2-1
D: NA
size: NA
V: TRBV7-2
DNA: TGTGCCAGCAGCTTTTCCGCGCTAGGGCCCGGAAATGAGCAGTTCTTC
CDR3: CASSFSALGPGNEQFF

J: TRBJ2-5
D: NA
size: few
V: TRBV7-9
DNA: TGTGCCAGCACCATACAGGGTCAAGAGACCCAGTACTTC
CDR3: CASTIQGQETQYF

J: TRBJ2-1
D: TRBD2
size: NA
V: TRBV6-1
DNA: TGTGCCAGCAAGCGGGAGGCCCTTTACAATGAGCAGTTCTTC
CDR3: CASKREALYNEQFF

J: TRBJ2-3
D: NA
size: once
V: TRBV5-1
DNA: TGCGCCAGCAGCTTGAGGGGCCTAGGGGCGGGCGTGGCAGATACGCAGTATTTT
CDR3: CASSLRGLGAGVADTQYF

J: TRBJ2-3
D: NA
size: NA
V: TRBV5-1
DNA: TGCGCCAGCAGCTTGGGGCAGGGTGCCGATACGCAGTATTTT
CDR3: CASSLGQGADTQYF

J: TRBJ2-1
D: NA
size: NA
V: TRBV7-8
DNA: TGTGCCAGCAGCCCAGGGCGGTATGAGCAGTTCTTC
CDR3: CASSPGRYEQFF

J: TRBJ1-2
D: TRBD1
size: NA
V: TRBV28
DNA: TGTGCCAGCAGTTTAGGGTTTCAGGGGGCTGATGGCTACACCTTC
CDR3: CASSLGFQGADGYTF

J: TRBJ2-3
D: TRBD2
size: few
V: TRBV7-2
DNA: TGTGCCACCGCGGGGAGGGCGGGACCAGATACGCAGTATTTT
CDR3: CATAGRAGPDTQYF

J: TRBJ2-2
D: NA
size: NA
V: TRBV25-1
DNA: TGTGCCAGCAGGCGGGACACCGGGGAGCTGTTTTTT
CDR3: CASRRDTGELFF

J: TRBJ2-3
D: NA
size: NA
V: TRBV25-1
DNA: TGTGCCAGCAGTGCGAAGAGGGCAGATACGCAGTATTTT
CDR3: CASSAKRADTQYF

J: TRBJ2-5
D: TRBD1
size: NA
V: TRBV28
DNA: TGTGCCAGCAGGGCCCCGGGACAGACCCAAGAGACCCAGTACTTC
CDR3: CASRAPGQTQETQYF

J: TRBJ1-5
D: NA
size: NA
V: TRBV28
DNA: TGTGCCAGCAGTTTACCGGCAAGGGACCAGCCCCAGCATTTT
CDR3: CASSLPARDQPQHF

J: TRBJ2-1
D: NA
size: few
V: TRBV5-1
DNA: TGCGCCAGCAGCTCAGGACTCGATGAGCAGTTCTTC
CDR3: CASSSGLDEQFF

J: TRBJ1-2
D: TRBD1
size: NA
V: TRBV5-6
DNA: TGTGCCAGCAGCTGGACAGGGAGTGGGCTGGGCTACACCTTC
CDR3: CASSWTGSGLGYTF

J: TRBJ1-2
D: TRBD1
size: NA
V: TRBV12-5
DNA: TGTGCTAGTGGACTAGGACAGGGTACCCATGGCTACACCTTC
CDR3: CASGLGQGTHGYTF

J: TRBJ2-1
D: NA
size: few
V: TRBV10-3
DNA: TGTGCCATAGGGGCTACCAATGAGCAGTTCTTC
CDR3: CAIGATNEQFF

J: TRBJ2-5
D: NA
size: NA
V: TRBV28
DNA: TGTGCCAGCAGTTTTTCGGGACGGACCCGGACGCCCCAGTACTTC
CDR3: CASSFSGRTRTPQYF

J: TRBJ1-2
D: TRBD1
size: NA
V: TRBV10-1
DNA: TGCGCCAGCAGTGAAGACAGGGCCTATGGCTACACCTTC
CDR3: CASSEDRAYGYTF

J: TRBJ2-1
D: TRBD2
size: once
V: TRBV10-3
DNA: TGTGCCATCAGCCTGCCACTAGCGGGAGCCCTCAACTCCTACAATGAGCAGTTCTTC
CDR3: CAISLPLAGALNSYNEQFF

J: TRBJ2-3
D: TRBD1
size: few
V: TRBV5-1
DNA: TGCGCCAGCAGCTGGGGACAGGGGGCTATCACAGATACGCAGTATTTT
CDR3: CASSWGQGAITDTQYF

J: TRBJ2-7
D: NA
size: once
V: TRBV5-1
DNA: TGCGCTTCAGCAGGTGGTAGCGGTTCCTACGAGCAGTACTTC
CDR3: CASAGGSGSYEQYF

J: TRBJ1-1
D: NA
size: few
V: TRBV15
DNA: TGTGCCACCAGCATCGACAGTAACACTGAAGCTTTCTTT
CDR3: CATSIDSNTEAFF

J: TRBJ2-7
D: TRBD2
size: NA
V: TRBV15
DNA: TGTGCCACCAGCAGAGGCGGGAGTAGGTACGAGCAGTACTTC
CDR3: CATSRGGSRYEQYF

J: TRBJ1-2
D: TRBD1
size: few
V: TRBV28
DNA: TGTGCCAGCAGAGTAGACAGGGTGCATGGCTACACCTTC
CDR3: CASRVDRVHGYTF

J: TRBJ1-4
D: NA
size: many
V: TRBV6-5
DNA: TGTGCCAGCAGTTACTCGAGTTCCCAGGGACACGAAAAACTGTTTTTT
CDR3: CASSYSSSQGHEKLFF

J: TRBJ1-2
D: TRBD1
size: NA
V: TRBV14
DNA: TGTGCCAGCAGCCAACACCCCCGGGACAGGGCCTCAAATGGCTACACCTTC
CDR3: CASSQHPRDRASNGYTF

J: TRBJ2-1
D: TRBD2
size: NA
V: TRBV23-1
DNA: TGCGCCAGCAGTCATCAAGCGGGACACAATGAGCAGTTCTTC
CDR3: CASSHQAGHNEQFF

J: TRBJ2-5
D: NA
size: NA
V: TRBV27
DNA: TGTGCCAGCAGTTTATTAGCCCAAGAGACCCAGTACTTC
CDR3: CASSLLAQETQYF

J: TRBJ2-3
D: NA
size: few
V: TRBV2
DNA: TGTGCCAGCAGTGGGACTTCAGATACGCAGTATTTT
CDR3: CASSGTSDTQYF

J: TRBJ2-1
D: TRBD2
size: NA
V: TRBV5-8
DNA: TGTGCCAGCAGCACAAGGACTAGCGGGAGTACAAAGCAGTTCTTC
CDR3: CASSTRTSGSTKQFF

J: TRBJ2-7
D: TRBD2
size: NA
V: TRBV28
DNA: TGTGCCAGCAGTTCTTCCTTCGGACTAGCCGGGCCTGAGCAGTACTTC
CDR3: CASSSSFGLAGPEQYF

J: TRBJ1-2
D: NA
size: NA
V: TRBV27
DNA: TGTGCCAGCAGTCGGACAGAAAAATACTATGGCTACACCTTC
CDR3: CASSRTEKYYGYTF

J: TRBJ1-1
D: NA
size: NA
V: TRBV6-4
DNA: TGTGCCAGCAGTGACTCGGCAGGGAACACTGAAGCTTTCTTT
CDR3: CASSDSAGNTEAFF

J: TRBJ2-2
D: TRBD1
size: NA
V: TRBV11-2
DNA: TGTGCCAGCAGCTTAACAGGGGGCACCGGGGAGCTGTTTTTT
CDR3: CASSLTGGTGELFF

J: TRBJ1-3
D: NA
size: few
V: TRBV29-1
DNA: TGCAGCGTGAGTCAAAGCTCTGGAAACACCATATATTTT
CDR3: CSVSQSSGNTIYF